Following are 20 T cell receptor beta chains from one sample sequenced in a study of T cells in Graves' hyperthyroidism and ophthalmopathy. Researchers amplified the TCR beta CDR3 regions from RNA transcripts. The TCR CDR3 was amplified in a first-round RT-PCR using the HTBI primer set. TCRdb fed the multiplex PCR reads into MiXCR, producing one record per CDR3 protein. The profile shows under 700,000 distinct CDR3 sequences, roughly 46% of them singletons. Sequenced: peripheral blood or thyroid tissue (not recorded which). The receptors here all came from a woman younger than 35 with Graves' hyperthyroidism.

The V call is TRBV15, the J call TRBJ2-6, with D possibly being TRBD1 or TRBD2 (5 bases each). V gave up 4 bases and J gave up 0 bases, with 7 bases separating them. This CDR3 has 15 amino acids. Germline V CDR1 and CDR2: LNHNV, YYDKDF (reference sequence). CDR3 in DNA: TGTGCCACCAGCACGGGACCCTCTGGGGCCAACGTCCTGACTTTC. Protein sequence: CATSTGPSGANVLTF.

This clonotype was seen just once. The genes are TRBV20-1 and TRBJ1-5, with 10 bases matching TRBD1. The V segment lost 6 bases and the J segment 6 bases; nucleotides outside the gene matches: 14. CDR1 is DFQATT and CDR2 is SNEGSKA in the germline V gene (reference sequence). The CDR3 covers 16 residues. The CDR3 coding sequence is TGCAGTGCATCACCGGGACAGGGGATAGGGAGTCAGCCCCAGCATTTT. This gives the protein CSASPGQGIGSQPQHF.

This clonotype was picked up many times. The rearrangement uses TRBV2 and TRBJ2-5, with D possibly being TRBD2 (5 bases). Germline loops: CDR1 SNHLY, CDR2 FYNNEI. The length of the CDR3 is 15 residues. V gave up 4 bases and J gave up 3 bases, with 15 bases separating them. As DNA, the CDR3 is TGTGCCAGCAGTGGGGGTGCCTCCGGGAAAGAGACCCAGTACTTC. Translating it yields CASSGGASGKETQYF.

This rearrangement joins TRBV2 to TRBJ1-1; 7 nucleotides line up with TRBD1. The CDR3 sequence is 17 residues long. Unmatched junction bases numbered 16, after V lost 5 bases and J lost 4 bases. CDR1 is SNHLY and CDR2 is FYNNEI in the germline V gene. CDR3 nucleotides: TGTGCCAGCAGTTCCTCCACTATTCGACAGGGATCCACTGAAGCTTTCTTT. Translation: CASSSSTIRQGSTEAFF.

This clonotype was seen many times. The chain combines TRBV10-2 with TRBJ1-1; D call uncertain. CDR3 length equals 14 residues. Germline V gives CDR1 WSHSY, CDR2 SAAADI. The V and J ends lost 6 bases and 3 bases respectively, with 14 bases between them. The CDR3 bases are TGCGCCAGCAGAACAGCTCAAAGCTACACTGAAGCTTTCTTT. It encodes CASRTAQSYTEAFF.

A word on this clonotype: At one end, the junction sequence differs from germline, possibly due to a read error. V gene TRBV10-3 combines with J gene TRBJ1-2; a possible D gene is TRBD1 (6 bases). The CDR3 contains 16 residues. Germline CDR1 and CDR2: ENHRY and SYGVKD. CDR3 amino acids: CASSEIQGGGGYGYTF. In DNA, the CDR3 is TGTGCCAGCAGTGAAATACAGGGTGGCGGAGGCTATGGCTACACCTTC.

In its sample, this clonotype was seen a few times. The chain recombines TRBV15 with TRBJ2-3; 12 nucleotides line up with TRBD2. Germline trimming cut 5 bases from V and 1 base from J; bases unmatched to any gene: 10. Germline V gene sequence: CDR1 LNHNV, CDR2 YYDKDF (reference sequence). The CDR3 runs 18 residues. The CDR3: CATSRWASGRAGTDTQYF. DNA of the CDR3: TGTGCCACCAGCCGTTGGGCTAGCGGGAGGGCGGGCACAGATACGCAGTATTTT.

This clonotype was seen repeatedly, ten times or more. The rearrangement links TRBV10-3 to TRBJ2-6; unclear D gene. The V and J ends lost 2 bases and 0 bases respectively, with 2 bases between them. Germline CDR1 is ENHRY and CDR2 is SYGVKD. This CDR3 is built from 14 residues. This CDR3 reads CAISEASGANVLTF. The CDR3 DNA is TGTGCCATCAGTGAGGCCTCTGGGGCCAACGTCCTGACTTTC.

This clonotype was seen repeatedly, ten times or more. This chain connects TRBV29-1 to TRBJ2-7; possible D gene TRBD1, 6 bases. The germline gives CDR1 SQVTM, CDR2 ANQGSEA. Trimming removed 4 bases from V and 0 bases from J, with 13 bases in between. The CDR3 loop spans 14 amino acids. CDR3 nucleotides: TGCAGCGTTGCGGACAGCACCTTCTCCTACGAGCAGTACTTC. Translated, it gives CSVADSTFSYEQYF.

This chain links TRBV6-1 with TRBJ2-7; D is ambiguous. The CDR3 spans 12 residues. In germline, CDR1 is MNHNS, CDR2 SASEGT. V was pared by 4 bases and J by 8 bases, with 12 bases between. The CDR3 sequence: CASSGRVSKQYF. For the CDR3, the DNA is TGTGCCAGCAGTGGCCGGGTCAGCAAGCAGTACTTC.

On this clonotype itself: Since the CDR3 does not end with the conserved phenylalanine or tryptophan, this likely comes from a read error. V gene TRBV6-1 combines with J gene TRBJ1-2; maybe TRBD1 (5 bases). Germline loops: CDR1 MNHNS, CDR2 SASEGT. The CDR3 runs to 13 residues. V was clipped by 7 bases and J by 4 bases, with 13 bases between them. CDR3: CASIPQGVYGYTL. CDR3 DNA: TGTGCCAGCATCCCTCAGGGCGTCTATGGCTACACCCTC.

This clonotype has just a few counts. The J gene is TRBJ1-6, the V gene TRBV2; possible D gene TRBD1, 5 bases. V gave up 5 bases and J gave up 7 bases, with 9 bases separating them. Germline V lookup: CDR1 SNHLY, CDR2 FYNNEI. The CDR3 runs to 13 residues. As DNA, the CDR3 is TGTGCCAGCAGTACGGGACCGAATTCACCCCTCCACTTT. Its protein product is CASSTGPNSPLHF.

This clonotype has just a few counts. This chain joins TRBV7-9 and TRBJ2-5; tentatively, D is TRBD2 (6 bases). In germline, CDR1 is SEHNR, CDR2 FQNEAQ (reference sequence). V was cut by 5 bases and J by 11 bases, with 24 bases left in between. This CDR3 contains 15 residues. This CDR3 is CASSPRGPSGEEQYF. Here the CDR3 DNA reads TGTGCCAGCAGCCCCCGAGGTCCTTCGGGAGAGGAGCAGTACTTC.

This clonotype was picked up many times. V and J are TRBV29-1 and TRBJ2-2; no firm D call. The CDR3 length is 12 residues. Trimming removed 4 bases at V and 4 bases at J, with 7 bases between. Germline V gene data show CDR1 as SQVTM and CDR2 as ANQGSEA. The CDR3 region is CSVVVSTGELFF. For the CDR3, the DNA is TGCAGCGTTGTGGTCTCCACCGGGGAGCTGTTTTTT.

This clonotype was picked up many times. The CDR3 loop reads CASSAETDNSPLHF. DNA for the CDR3: TGTGCCAGCAGTGCTGAGACAGATAATTCACCCCTCCACTTT. The J gene is TRBJ1-6, the V gene TRBV2; perhaps TRBD1 as D (5 bases). Between the trimmed V and J ends, which lost 4 bases and 5 bases, there was a span of 9 bases. The CDR3 totals 14 residues. Per the germline V gene, CDR1 is SNHLY and CDR2 is FYNNEI.

Ten or more counts support this clonotype. The V and J genes are TRBV24-1 and TRBJ2-5, with D possibly matching TRBD2 (7 bases). The CDR3 is made up of 13 amino acids. Trimming shortened V by 4 bases and J by 5 bases, and 10 bases separated the two germline ends. Germline CDR1 KGHDR, CDR2 SFDVKD. The CDR3 reads CATSEGGLETQYF. The DNA of the CDR3 is TGTGCCACCAGTGAGGGGGGGCTCGAGACCCAGTACTTC.

The rearrangement uses TRBV20-1 and TRBJ1-1; D gene uncertain. Looked up from germline, CDR1 is DFQATT and CDR2 is SNEGSKA (reference sequence). This CDR3 is built from 15 residues. Trimming removed 6 bases from V and 0 bases from J, with 17 bases in between. CDR3 DNA sequence: TGCAGTGCCTTCAATCCTCAGAGGATGAACACTGAAGCTTTCTTT. Amino acid sequence: CSAFNPQRMNTEAFF.

This clonotype has a count of ten or more. J is TRBJ1-2 and V is TRBV7-8; 9 bases are a match to TRBD1. The CDR3 extends over 14 amino acids. The junction had 4 bases not matched to a gene; V was cut back by 4 bases and J by 4 bases. Germline CDR1 is SGHVS and CDR2 is FQNEAQ. This chain's CDR3 is CASSSQGAGYGYTF. CDR3 bases: TGTGCCAGCAGCTCACAGGGGGCAGGCTATGGCTACACCTTC.

The V gene is TRBV20-1, the J gene TRBJ2-5; no clear D gene. The germline V and J ends were trimmed by 1 base and 5 bases, with 5 bases remaining between them. Germline V CDR1 and CDR2: DFQATT, SNEGSKA (reference sequence). The CDR3 extends over 11 amino acids. This CDR3 is CSARVKETQYF. DNA of the CDR3: TGCAGTGCTAGAGTGAAGGAGACCCAGTACTTC.

Worth noting for this clonotype: A read error may explain this, as a much larger clone is one base away. The chain joins TRBV11-1 to TRBJ1-5, with a tentative D call TRBD1 (5 bases). CDR3 size: 13 residues. Germline V CDR1 and CDR2: SGHAT, FQDESV (reference sequence). V was trimmed by 6 bases and J by 2 bases, leaving 8 bases between them. This chain's CDR3 is CASSWDGNQPQHF. For the CDR3, the DNA is TGTGCCAGCAGTTGGGACGGCAATCAGCCCCAGCATTTT.